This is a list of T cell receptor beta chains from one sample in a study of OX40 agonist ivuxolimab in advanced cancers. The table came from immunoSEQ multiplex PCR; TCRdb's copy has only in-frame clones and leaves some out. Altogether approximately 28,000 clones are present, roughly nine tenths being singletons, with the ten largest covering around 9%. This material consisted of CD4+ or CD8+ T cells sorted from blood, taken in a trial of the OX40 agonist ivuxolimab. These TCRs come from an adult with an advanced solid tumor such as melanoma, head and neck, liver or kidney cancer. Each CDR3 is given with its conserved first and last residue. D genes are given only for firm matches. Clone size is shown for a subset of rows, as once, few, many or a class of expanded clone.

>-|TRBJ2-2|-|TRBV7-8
CASSLYGELFF
TGTGCCAGCAGCTTGTACGGGGAGCTGTTTTTT
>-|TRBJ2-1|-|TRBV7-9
CASSASSTYNEQFF
TGTGCCAGCAGCGCCTCCAGCACCTACAATGAGCAGTTCTTC
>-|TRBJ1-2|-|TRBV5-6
CASRGESLGGYTF
TGTGCCAGCAGGGGGGAATCCCTGGGTGGCTACACCTTC
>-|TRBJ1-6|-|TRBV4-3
CASSQGTGELLYPLHF
TGCGCCAGCAGCCAGGGTACCGGCGAGCTACTTTACCCCCTCCACTTT
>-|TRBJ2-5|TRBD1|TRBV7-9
CASRPRQGQGETQYF
TGTGCCAGCAGGCCAAGACAGGGCCAGGGAGAGACCCAGTACTTC
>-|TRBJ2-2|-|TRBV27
CASSPGQVLTGELFF
TGTGCCAGCAGCCCGGGACAAGTACTAACCGGGGAGCTGTTTTTT
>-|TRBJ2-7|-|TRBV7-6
CASSLGENEDEQYF
TGTGCCAGCAGCTTAGGTGAAAATGAGGACGAGCAGTACTTC
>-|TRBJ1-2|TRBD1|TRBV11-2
CASSTGGPYGYTF
TGTGCCAGCAGCACAGGGGGACCCTATGGCTACACCTTC
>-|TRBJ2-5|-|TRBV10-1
CASRMVETQYF
TGCGCCAGCAGGATGGTAGAGACCCAGTACTTC
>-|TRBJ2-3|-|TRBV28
CASSSTDTQYF
TGTGCCAGCAGTTCCACAGATACGCAGTATTTT
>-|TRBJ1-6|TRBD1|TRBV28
CASSRDRGLGSPLHF
TGTGCCAGCAGTAGGGACAGGGGGCTGGGTTCACCCCTCCACTTT
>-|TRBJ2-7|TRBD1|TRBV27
CASSSYRGAYEQYF
TGTGCCAGCAGTTCATACAGGGGCGCTTACGAGCAGTACTTC
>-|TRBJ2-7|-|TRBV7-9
CASSLLYEQYF
TGTGCCAGCAGCCTATTATACGAGCAGTACTTC
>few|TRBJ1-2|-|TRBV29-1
CSVSETDSSGYTF
TGCAGCGTCTCCGAGACAGATTCCTCTGGCTACACCTTC
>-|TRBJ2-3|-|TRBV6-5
CASGDVDSTDTQYF
TGTGCCAGCGGCGACGTGGACAGCACAGATACGCAGTATTTT
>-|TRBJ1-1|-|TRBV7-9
CASSPPPHTSNTEAFF
TGTGCCAGCAGCCCACCGCCGCACACATCGAACACTGAAGCTTTCTTT
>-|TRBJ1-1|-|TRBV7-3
CASSPMGGNTEAFF
TGTGCCAGCAGCCCGATGGGGGGGAACACTGAAGCTTTCTTT
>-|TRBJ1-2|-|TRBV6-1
CASSETGHLYGYTF
TGTGCCAGCAGTGAAACGGGCCACCTCTATGGCTACACCTTC
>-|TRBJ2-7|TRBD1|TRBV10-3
CAISETGQLSYEQYF
TGTGCCATCAGTGAGACGGGACAGCTCTCCTACGAGCAGTACTTC
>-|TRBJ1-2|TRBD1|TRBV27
CASSTGGIFSGYTF
TGTGCCAGCAGCACAGGGGGCATTTTCTCTGGCTACACCTTC
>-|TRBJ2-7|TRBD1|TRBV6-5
CASRLLDRGGEQYF
TGTGCCAGCAGACTCCTGGACAGGGGGGGCGAGCAGTACTTC
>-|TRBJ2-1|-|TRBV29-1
CSVEDDLSWANEQFF
TGCAGCGTTGAAGATGACCTGAGCTGGGCCAATGAGCAGTTCTTC
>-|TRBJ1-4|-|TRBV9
CASSVDNAEEKLFF
TGTGCCAGCAGCGTCGACAACGCGGAGGAAAAACTGTTTTTT
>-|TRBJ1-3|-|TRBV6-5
CASSLKGAGNTIYF
TGTGCCAGCAGTTTGAAGGGAGCTGGAAACACCATATATTTT
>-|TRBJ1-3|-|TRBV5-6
CASSLYFSGNTIYF
TGTGCCAGCAGCTTGTACTTCTCTGGAAACACCATATATTTT
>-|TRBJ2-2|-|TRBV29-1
CSVELGTTNTGELFF
TGCAGCGTTGAACTGGGGACAACCAACACCGGGGAGCTGTTTTTT
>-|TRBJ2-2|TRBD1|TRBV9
CASSVAPQGANTGELFF
TGTGCCAGCAGCGTAGCCCCACAGGGGGCGAACACCGGGGAGCTGTTTTTT
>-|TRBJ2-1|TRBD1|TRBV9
CASSVSGQPYNEQFF
TGTGCCAGCAGCGTATCGGGACAGCCCTACAATGAGCAGTTCTTC